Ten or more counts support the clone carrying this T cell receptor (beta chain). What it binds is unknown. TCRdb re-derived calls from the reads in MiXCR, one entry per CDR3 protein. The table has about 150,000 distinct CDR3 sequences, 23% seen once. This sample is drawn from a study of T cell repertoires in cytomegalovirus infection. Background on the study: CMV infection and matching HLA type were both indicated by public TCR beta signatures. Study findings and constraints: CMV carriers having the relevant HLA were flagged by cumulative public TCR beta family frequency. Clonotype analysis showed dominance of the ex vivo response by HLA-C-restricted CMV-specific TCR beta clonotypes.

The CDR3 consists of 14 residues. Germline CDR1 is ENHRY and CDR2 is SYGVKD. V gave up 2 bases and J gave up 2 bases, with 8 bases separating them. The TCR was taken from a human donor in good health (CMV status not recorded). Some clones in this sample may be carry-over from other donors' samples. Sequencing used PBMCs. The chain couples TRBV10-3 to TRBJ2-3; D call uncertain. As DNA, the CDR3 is TGTGCCATCAGTGAGGGAGTGACCACAGATACGCAGTATTTT. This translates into CAISEGVTTDTQYF.